This TCR beta chain originates from a study of PD-1 blockade in classical Hodgkin lymphoma. Across the whole study: Every 2 weeks, patients got 3 mg/kg intravenous nivolumab.

Study-level findings and limits: CD4+ but not CD8+ TCR diversity rose significantly by C4D1. Newly diagnosed patients were reported to exhibit reduced baseline TCR diversity relative to healthy donors. The origin of the repertoire differences remains undefined, with disease activity or prior therapy as possible causes.

Sequencing used immunoSEQ multiplex PCR; TCRdb keeps in-frame clones, though not all of them. Among about 58,000 clones listed, approximately 90% were seen once. This clone showed up just once. Its antigen is undetermined. Each patient experienced a relapse that followed autologous stem cell transplantation, and brentuximab vedotin exposure varied. The receptor's source is a human donor with classical Hodgkin lymphoma. Sequencing used peripheral blood mononuclear cells (PBMCs), obtained before the second cycle of nivolumab.

The CDR3 DNA sequence: TGTGCCAGCACCCGGGCCCCGTCGGGAGAGACCCAGTACTTC. This translates into CASTRAPSGETQYF. This rearrangement joins TRBV9 to TRBJ2-5; D is ambiguous. In germline, CDR1 is SGDLS, CDR2 YYNGEE. Trimming removed 6 bases from V and 4 bases from J, with 16 bases in between. The length of the CDR3 is 14 residues.